These 30 T cell receptor beta chains were all obtained from the same sample, sequenced in a study of T and B cells in COVID-19 patients. Blood genomic DNA input for TRB amplification was roughly 230-550 ng. BIOMED2 TRB-A/B primer pools were used in multiplex TRB PCR. MiXCR, applied by TCRdb to the multiplex PCR reads, yields one record per CDR3 protein. The data contain around 8,700 distinct CDR3 sequences, over 35% of them singletons. The specimen sequenced was blood. The receptors derive from a human donor with active COVID-19.

The chain recombines TRBV11-3 with TRBJ2-7; 10 bases align to TRBD2. Germline CDR1 and CDR2: SGHNT and YENEEA. This CDR3 comprises 16 residues. The V and J ends lost 4 bases and 0 bases, in that order; junction bases with no gene match: 6. The chain's CDR3 is CASSSLAGAPSYEQYF. CDR3 DNA: TGTGCCAGCAGCTCCCTAGCGGGAGCCCCCTCCTACGAGCAGTACTTC.

The genes are TRBV6-1 and TRBJ2-1; unclear D gene. CDR1 MNHNS and CDR2 SASEGT come from the germline V gene. This CDR3 spans 15 amino acids. V lost 1 base to trimming and J lost 1 base, with 8 bases between them. The chain's CDR3 is CASSEGGVSYNEQFF. The CDR3 DNA sequence: TGTGCCAGCAGTGAAGGTGGGGTTTCCTACAATGAGCAGTTCTTC.

This clonotype was seen a few times. This chain joins TRBV19 and TRBJ1-1; 7 bases are a match to TRBD1. The germline V gene encodes CDR1 LNHDA and CDR2 SQIVND (reference sequence). V lost 3 bases and J lost 3; bases outside the gene matches: 7. This CDR3 spans 15 amino acids. In DNA form, the CDR3 reads TGTGCCAGTAGTATCCTACAGGGGAGGGACACTGAAGCTTTCTTT. This sequence encodes CASSILQGRDTEAFF.

This sequence joins TRBV18 and TRBJ1-1; possibly TRBD1 for D (5 bases). V gave up 6 bases and J gave up 0 bases, with 14 bases separating them. In germline, CDR1 is KGHSH, CDR2 LQKENI. The CDR3 has 15 residues. CDR3 loop: CASSPGEGLNTEAFF. The CDR3 region has the DNA TGTGCCAGCTCCCCCGGCGAGGGGTTGAACACTGAAGCTTTCTTT.

This clonotype has more than one count but fewer than ten. The V call is TRBV27, the J call TRBJ1-1, with D tentatively TRBD1 (6 bases). Germline loops: CDR1 MNHEY, CDR2 SMNVEV (reference sequence). There are 14 residues in the CDR3. Trimming pared 5 bases from V and 3 bases from J, leaving 13 bases between. The CDR3 DNA sequence: TGTGCCAGCAGTCCGTGGGCAGGGGACACTGAAGCTTTCTTT. Amino acid sequence: CASSPWAGDTEAFF.

This chain connects TRBV5-5 to TRBJ2-7; TRBD2 matches at 7 bases. This CDR3 is 15 amino acids long. In germline, CDR1 is SGHKS, CDR2 YYEKEE (reference sequence). V lost 2 bases and J lost 4; bases outside the gene matches: 9. CDR3 sequence (DNA): TGTGCCAGCAGCTTACGGGGGGTGGATGGGTACGAGCAGTACTTC. Translation gives CASSLRGVDGYEQYF. The variable domain in full, with the rest retrieved from reference TRBV5-5 and TRBJ2-7, is DAGVTQSPTHLIKTRGQQVTLRCSPISGHKSVSWYQQVLGQGPQFIFQYYEKEERGRGNFPDRFSARQFPNYSSELNVNALLLGDSALYLCASSLRGVDGYEQYFGPGTRLTVT.

This sequence joins TRBV10-3 and TRBJ2-1; 8 nucleotides align to TRBD1. This CDR3 is 14 amino acids long. Germline trimming cut 7 bases from V and 5 bases from J; bases unmatched to any gene: 7. Germline V lookup: CDR1 ENHRY, CDR2 SYGVKD. CDR3 sequence (DNA): TGTGCCATCACCGACAGGGGCCGAAACAATGAGCAGTTCTTC. It yields the protein CAITDRGRNNEQFF.

The chain recombines TRBV4-3 with TRBJ2-3; no firm D call. The CDR3 sequence is 17 residues long. Trimming shortened V by 0 bases and J by 1 base, and 14 bases separated the two germline ends. Germline V CDR1 and CDR2: LGHNA, YSLEER. CDR3 protein: CASSQDVSARRTDTQYF. CDR3 sequence (DNA): TGCGCCAGCAGCCAAGATGTATCTGCGCGTCGCACAGATACGCAGTATTTT.

The CDR3 sequence is CASSSLDSLSYEQYF. Written as DNA, the CDR3 is TGTGCCAGTAGTAGCTTGGACAGCTTATCCTACGAGCAGTACTTC. The J gene is TRBJ2-7, the V gene TRBV19, with D possibly being TRBD1 (6 bases). The CDR3 consists of 15 residues. Germline loops: CDR1 LNHDA, CDR2 SQIVND (reference sequence). Trimming shortened V by 4 bases and J by 1 base, and 14 bases separated the two germline ends.

The rearrangement joins TRBV12-3 or TRBV12-4 to TRBJ1-1, with 7 bases aligning to TRBD1. The V segment lost 4 bases and the J segment 4 bases; nucleotides outside the gene matches: 3. The CDR3 runs 13 residues. In DNA form, the CDR3 reads TGTGCCAGCAGTTCGACAGGGCGCACTGAAGCTTTCTTT. This translates into CASSSTGRTEAFF.

J is TRBJ1-5 and V is TRBV6-1; TRBD1 matches 8 bases. This CDR3 is built from 15 residues. Germline V gives CDR1 MNHNS, CDR2 SASEGT. The J segment lost 6 bases and the V segment lost 3 bases, leaving 7 bases of the junction unmatched. The CDR3 loop is CASSDPGGEGQPQHF. As DNA, the CDR3 is TGTGCCAGCAGTGACCCAGGGGGCGAAGGTCAGCCCCAGCATTTT.

The chain employs TRBV7-4 and TRBJ1-1, with unresolved D. Germline lookup yields CDR1 SGHVT and CDR2 SQSDAQ. The CDR3 length is 13 residues. Between the trimmed V and J ends, which lost 0 bases and 6 bases, there was a span of 8 bases. This CDR3 reads CASSLAPASEAFF. The CDR3 DNA reads TGTGCCAGCAGCTTAGCGCCAGCTTCTGAAGCTTTCTTT.

The chain carries TRBV27 and TRBJ2-3, with 9 bases fitting TRBD1. With V trimmed by 5 bases and J by 1 base, 13 bases remained unmatched. The CDR3 is 18 amino acids. Per germline, CDR1 MNHEY and CDR2 SMNVEV (reference sequence). CDR3 region: CASSQLTPGQGGTDTQYF. CDR3 nucleotides: TGTGCCAGCAGTCAGCTTACTCCGGGACAGGGAGGCACAGATACGCAGTATTTT.

The V gene is TRBV6-5, the J gene TRBJ2-7; the match to TRBD1 covers 12 bases. The trim removed 6 bases at V and 2 bases at J, leaving 11 bases unmatched. Per the germline V gene, CDR1 is MNHEY and CDR2 is SVGAGI. The CDR3 sequence is 17 residues long. This CDR3 is CASRGDRGQENPYEQYF. In nucleotides, the CDR3 is TGTGCCAGCAGGGGGGACAGGGGGCAGGAAAACCCCTACGAGCAGTACTTC.

The CDR3 loop is CASSLQSWGNTGELFF. CDR3 DNA: TGTGCCAGCAGCTTACAATCTTGGGGGAACACCGGGGAGCTGTTTTTT. V usage is TRBV7-9 and J usage is TRBJ2-2; D remains unclear. Trimming cost V 2 bases and J 1 base, with 11 bases left between them. The CDR3 is 16 amino acids. Germline-derived CDR1 and CDR2 are SEHNR and FQNEAQ (reference sequence).

The rearrangement links TRBV18 to TRBJ2-2; 7 bases match TRBD2. The junction had 9 bases not matched to a gene; V was cut back by 6 bases and J by 5 bases. The germline V gene has CDR1 KGHSH and CDR2 LQKENI. CDR3 size: 15 residues. The CDR3 region is CASSGASGETGELFF. CDR3 DNA sequence: TGTGCCAGCTCCGGGGCGAGCGGGGAGACCGGGGAGCTGTTTTTT.

The gene calls are TRBV19 and TRBJ1-4; maybe TRBD1 (6 bases). CDR3 length: 16 amino acids. Germline CDR1 reads LNHDA; CDR2 reads SQIVND (reference sequence). Trimming took 5 bases from V and 7 from J, leaving 20 bases between them. CDR3 DNA sequence: TGTGCCAGTAGTCCCGGGGGGCCCACAAGGAGTGAAAAACTGTTTTTT. This sequence encodes CASSPGGPTRSEKLFF.

The chain joins TRBV27 to TRBJ2-5; perhaps D is TRBD1 or TRBD2 (5 bases each). The CDR3 consists of 15 residues. Deletions cut 3 bases from V and 5 bases from J, with 16 bases between. Germline V lookup: CDR1 MNHEY, CDR2 SMNVEV (reference sequence). CDR3: CASSFLTARGETQYF. The DNA for the CDR3 is TGTGCCAGCAGTTTCCTGACAGCCCGAGGGGAGACCCAGTACTTC.

The gene calls are TRBV15 and TRBJ2-1, with 11 bases lining up with TRBD2. With V trimmed by 7 bases and J by 5 bases, 4 bases remained unmatched. CDR3 size: 14 residues. Germline CDR1 and CDR2: LNHNV and YYDKDF (reference sequence). CDR3 sequence reads: CATIAGGPHNEQFF. The CDR3 bases are TGTGCCACCATAGCGGGGGGGCCCCACAATGAGCAGTTCTTC.

J is TRBJ2-1 and V is TRBV6-6; 7 bases fit TRBD1. V shed 5 bases and J 4 bases; nucleotides not matched to a gene: 14. This CDR3 has 17 residues. Per the germline V gene, CDR1 is MNHNY and CDR2 is SVGAGI (reference sequence). CDR3 region: CASSLLNPTGRYNEQFF. CDR3 in DNA: TGTGCCAGCAGTCTCCTGAACCCGACAGGGCGATACAATGAGCAGTTCTTC.

The rearrangement joins TRBV18 to TRBJ2-1, with TRBD1 identical over 8 bases. The germline V gene has CDR1 KGHSH and CDR2 LQKENI. The CDR3 spans 17 residues. The trim removed 4 bases at V and 0 bases at J, leaving 8 bases unmatched. For the CDR3, the DNA is TGTGCCAGCTCACTTGGGACAGGAAAGGGCTCCTACAATGAGCAGTTCTTC. Translating it yields CASSLGTGKGSYNEQFF.

The V gene is TRBV6-1, the J gene TRBJ2-7; TRBD1 aligns across 11 bases. The length of the CDR3 is 14 residues. V was pared by 6 bases and J by 5 bases, with 6 bases of the junction left unmatched. CDR1 is MNHNS, CDR2 SASEGT, per germline. DNA for the CDR3: TGTGCCAGCAGGTATGGACAGGGGGCCGACGAGCAGTACTTC. Translating it yields CASRYGQGADEQYF.

This clonotype showed up many times. V gene TRBV11-3 combines with J gene TRBJ2-7; D gene uncertain. This CDR3 is 14 amino acids long. The V end was cut by 1 base, the J end by 3 bases, with 10 bases between. Germline CDR1 SGHNT, CDR2 YENEEA. The CDR3 DNA sequence: TGTGCCAGCAGCTTAGGGGATCGACGCTACGAGCAGTACTTC. This translates into CASSLGDRRYEQYF.

V and J are TRBV29-1 and TRBJ2-7, with TRBD1 matching over 9 bases. V lost 6 bases, J lost 5 bases, and 14 bases stayed unmatched. Looked up from germline, CDR1 is SQVTM and CDR2 is ANQGSEA. The CDR3 sequence is 15 residues long. The CDR3 DNA reads TGCAGCGTCTCTCGCCACCTAACAGGGGGCGACGAGCAGTACTTC. This gives the protein CSVSRHLTGGDEQYF.

The rearrangement uses TRBV19 and TRBJ1-1, with 9 bases lining up with TRBD1. CDR3 length: 16 residues. V was pared by 6 bases and J by 6 bases, with 14 bases of the junction left unmatched. Germline loops: CDR1 LNHDA, CDR2 SQIVND (reference sequence). DNA for the CDR3: TGTGCCAGTAGCATGGGTCCCGGGACAGGGCGAGCTGAAGCTTTCTTT. Translating gives CASSMGPGTGRAEAFF.

By sample share, this clonotype is medium-sized. The chain carries TRBV19 and TRBJ1-4; D is undetermined. CDR1 and CDR2 (germline): LNHDA, SQIVND (reference sequence). The ends were cut back, 4 bases at V and 3 bases at J, with 9 bases in the middle. The CDR3 consists of 14 residues. The CDR3 spells CASSKSSANEKLFF. The CDR3 DNA sequence: TGTGCCAGTAGTAAGAGTTCGGCTAATGAAAAACTGTTTTTT.

By share, this clonotype counts as medium-sized. The CDR3 DNA reads as TGTGCCAGCAGTTACTCGGTTCATGGGGACACTTACGAGCAGTACTTC. It encodes CASSYSVHGDTYEQYF. The rearrangement joins TRBV6-5 to TRBJ2-7, with TRBD1 as a possible D gene (6 bases). V lost 0 bases and J 4 bases, leaving 16 bases between the germline ends. Germline V CDR1 and CDR2: MNHEY, SVGAGI. This CDR3 spans 16 amino acids.

The chain couples TRBV5-4 to TRBJ1-2; perhaps TRBD1 as D (6 bases). Germline values: CDR1 SGHNT, CDR2 YYREEE (reference sequence). The V end was cut by 4 bases, the J end by 6 bases, with 19 bases between. The CDR3 has 15 residues. The CDR3 loop reads CASSRSTPGVNGYTF. The DNA for the CDR3 is TGTGCCAGCAGCCGGTCAACGCCAGGGGTTAATGGCTACACCTTC.

The V gene is TRBV12-3 or TRBV12-4, the J gene TRBJ2-1; 15 bases are a match to TRBD2. V gave up 5 bases and J gave up 7 bases; unmatched junction bases: 15. This CDR3 has 19 residues. The CDR3 sequence: CASSTPGLAGGTKGNEQFF. The DNA of the CDR3 is TGTGCCAGCAGTACCCCGGGACTAGCGGGGGGAACAAAGGGAAATGAGCAGTTCTTC.

Turning to this clonotype: The germline gene is not matched at one end of the junction; a read error may be the cause. CDR3: CASSSTGGAEEQYF. In DNA, the CDR3 is TGCGCCAGCAGCTCGACAGGGGGGGCGGAGGAGCAGTACTTC. The rearrangement uses TRBV5-5 and TRBJ2-7; TRBD1 aligns across 9 bases. The CDR3 runs 14 residues. Germline V lookup: CDR1 SGHKS, CDR2 YYEKEE (reference sequence).